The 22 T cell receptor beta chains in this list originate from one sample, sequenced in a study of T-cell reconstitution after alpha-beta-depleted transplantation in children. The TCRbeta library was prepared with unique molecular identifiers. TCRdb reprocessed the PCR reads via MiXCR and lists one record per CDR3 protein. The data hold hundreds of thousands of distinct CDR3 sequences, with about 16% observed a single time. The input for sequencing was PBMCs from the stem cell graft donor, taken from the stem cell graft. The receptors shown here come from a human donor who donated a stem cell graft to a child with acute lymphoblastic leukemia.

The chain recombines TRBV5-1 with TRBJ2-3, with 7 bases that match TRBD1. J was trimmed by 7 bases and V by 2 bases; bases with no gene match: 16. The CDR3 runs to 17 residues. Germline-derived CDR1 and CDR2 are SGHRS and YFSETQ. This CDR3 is CASSFSGSGGTQNTQYF. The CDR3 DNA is TGCGCCAGCAGCTTCTCTGGATCAGGGGGAACACAGAATACGCAGTATTTT.

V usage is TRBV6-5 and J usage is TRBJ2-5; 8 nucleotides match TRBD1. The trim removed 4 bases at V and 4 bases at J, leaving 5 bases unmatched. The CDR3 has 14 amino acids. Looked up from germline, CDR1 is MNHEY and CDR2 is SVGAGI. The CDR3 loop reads CASSFQTGVETQYF. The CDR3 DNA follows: TGTGCCAGCAGTTTCCAGACAGGGGTAGAGACCCAGTACTTC.

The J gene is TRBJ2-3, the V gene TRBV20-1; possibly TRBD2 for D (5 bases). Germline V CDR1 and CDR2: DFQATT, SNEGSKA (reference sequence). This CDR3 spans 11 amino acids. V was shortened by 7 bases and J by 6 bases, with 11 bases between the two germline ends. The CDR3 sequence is CSGGSGDTQYF. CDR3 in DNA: TGCAGTGGGGGTTCGGGGGATACGCAGTATTTT.

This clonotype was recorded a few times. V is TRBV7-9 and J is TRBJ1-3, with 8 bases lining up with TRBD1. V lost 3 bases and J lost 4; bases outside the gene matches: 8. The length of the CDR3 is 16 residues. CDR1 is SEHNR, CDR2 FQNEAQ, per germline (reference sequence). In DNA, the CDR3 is TGTGCCAGCAGCTTTCGGGACAGGTCTCCGGGAAACACCATATATTTT. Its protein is CASSFRDRSPGNTIYF. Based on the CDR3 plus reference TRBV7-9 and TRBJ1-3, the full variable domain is DTGVSQNPRHKITKRGQNVTFRCDPISEHNRLYWYRQTLGQGPEFLTYFQNEAQLEKSRLLSDRFSAERPKGSFSTLEIQRTEQGDSAMYLCASSFRDRSPGNTIYFGEGSWLTVV.

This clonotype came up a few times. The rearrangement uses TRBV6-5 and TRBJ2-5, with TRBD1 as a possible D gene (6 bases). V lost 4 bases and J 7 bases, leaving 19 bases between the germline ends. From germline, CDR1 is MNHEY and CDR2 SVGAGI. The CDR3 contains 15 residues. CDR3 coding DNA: TGTGCCAGCAGTTCCCATGGGGACCCCAGGGGGACCCAGTACTTC. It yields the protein CASSSHGDPRGTQYF.

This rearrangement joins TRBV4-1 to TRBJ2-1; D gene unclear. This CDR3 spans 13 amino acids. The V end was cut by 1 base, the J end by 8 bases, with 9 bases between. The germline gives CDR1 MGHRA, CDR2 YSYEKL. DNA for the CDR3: TGCGCCAGCAGCCAAGCCAACATCGATGAGCAGTTCTTC. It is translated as CASSQANIDEQFF.

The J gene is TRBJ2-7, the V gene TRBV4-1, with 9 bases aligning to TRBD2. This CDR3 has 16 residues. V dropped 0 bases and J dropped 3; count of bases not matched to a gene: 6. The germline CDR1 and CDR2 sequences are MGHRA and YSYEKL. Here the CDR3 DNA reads TGCGCCAGCAGCCAAGATCGGCGGGAGGGACGCTACGAGCAGTACTTC. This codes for CASSQDRREGRYEQYF.

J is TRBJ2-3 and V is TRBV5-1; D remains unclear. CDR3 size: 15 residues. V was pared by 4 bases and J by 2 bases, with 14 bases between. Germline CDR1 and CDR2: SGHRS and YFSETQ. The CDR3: CASSRAWVVTDTQYF. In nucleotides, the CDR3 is TGCGCCAGCAGCCGAGCTTGGGTCGTCACAGATACGCAGTATTTT.

This CDR3 reads CSARDRAHEQYF. CDR3 DNA: TGCAGTGCTCGGGACAGGGCACACGAGCAGTACTTC. The chain joins TRBV20-1 to TRBJ2-7; 9 bases fit TRBD1. CDR1 and CDR2 from the germline V gene are DFQATT and SNEGSKA (reference sequence). The CDR3 is 12 residues long. V lost 5 bases and J lost 5; bases outside the gene matches: 4.

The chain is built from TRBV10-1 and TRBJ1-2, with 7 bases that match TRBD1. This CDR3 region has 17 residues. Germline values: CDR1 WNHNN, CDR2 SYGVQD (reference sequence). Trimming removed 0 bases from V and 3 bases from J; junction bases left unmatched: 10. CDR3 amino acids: CASSESVDRARDYGYTF. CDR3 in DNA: TGCGCCAGCAGTGAGTCCGTAGACAGGGCGAGAGACTATGGCTACACCTTC.

The CDR3 nucleotides read TGCGCCAGCAGCCAAGTACCAACCTGGGACAGGTCAGCAGATACGCAGTATTTT. Translating gives CASSQVPTWDRSADTQYF. The V call is TRBV4-1, the J call TRBJ2-3; TRBD1 matches at 8 bases. CDR1 is MGHRA and CDR2 is YSYEKL in the germline V gene. The junction had 13 bases not matched to a gene; V was cut back by 1 base and J by 4 bases. This CDR3 has 18 amino acids.

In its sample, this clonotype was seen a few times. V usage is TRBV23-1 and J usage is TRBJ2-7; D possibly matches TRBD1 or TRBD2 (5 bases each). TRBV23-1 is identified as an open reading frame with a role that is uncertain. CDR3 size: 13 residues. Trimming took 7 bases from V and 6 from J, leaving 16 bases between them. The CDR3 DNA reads TGCGCCAGCACCCCCAGGGCAGGGAGCGAGCAGTACTTC. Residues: CASTPRAGSEQYF.

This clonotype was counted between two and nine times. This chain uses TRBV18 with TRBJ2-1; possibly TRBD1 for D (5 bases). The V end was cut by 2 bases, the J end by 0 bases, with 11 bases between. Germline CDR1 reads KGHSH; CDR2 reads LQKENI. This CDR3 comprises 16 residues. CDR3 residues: CASSPATGHSYNEQFF. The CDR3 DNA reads TGTGCCAGCTCACCAGCAACAGGTCACTCCTACAATGAGCAGTTCTTC.

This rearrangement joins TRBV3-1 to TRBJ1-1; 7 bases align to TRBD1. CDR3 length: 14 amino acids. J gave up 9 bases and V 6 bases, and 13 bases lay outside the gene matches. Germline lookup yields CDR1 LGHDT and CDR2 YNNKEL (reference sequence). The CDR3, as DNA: TGTGCCAGCAGTCGCGGACAGGCTCTCTTCCAAGCTTTCTTT. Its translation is CASSRGQALFQAFF.

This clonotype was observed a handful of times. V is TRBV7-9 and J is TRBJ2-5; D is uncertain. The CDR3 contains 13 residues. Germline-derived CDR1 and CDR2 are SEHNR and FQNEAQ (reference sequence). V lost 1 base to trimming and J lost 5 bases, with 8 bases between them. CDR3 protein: CASSLVVRETQYF. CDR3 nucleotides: TGTGCCAGCAGCTTAGTGGTTCGGGAGACCCAGTACTTC.

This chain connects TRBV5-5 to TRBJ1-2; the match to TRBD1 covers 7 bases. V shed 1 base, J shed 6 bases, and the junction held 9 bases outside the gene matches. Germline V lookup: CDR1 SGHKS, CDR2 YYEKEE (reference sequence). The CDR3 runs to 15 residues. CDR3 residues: CASSLIGQGGDGYTF. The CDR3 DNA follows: TGTGCCAGCAGCTTGATCGGGCAGGGGGGGGATGGCTACACCTTC.

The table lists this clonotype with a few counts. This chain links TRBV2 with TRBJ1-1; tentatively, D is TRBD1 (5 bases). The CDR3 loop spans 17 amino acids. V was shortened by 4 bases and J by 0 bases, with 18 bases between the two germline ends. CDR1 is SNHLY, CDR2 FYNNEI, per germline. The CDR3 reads CASSVFWGRDMNTEAFF. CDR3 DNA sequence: TGTGCCAGCAGTGTTTTTTGGGGCAGAGACATGAACACTGAAGCTTTCTTT.

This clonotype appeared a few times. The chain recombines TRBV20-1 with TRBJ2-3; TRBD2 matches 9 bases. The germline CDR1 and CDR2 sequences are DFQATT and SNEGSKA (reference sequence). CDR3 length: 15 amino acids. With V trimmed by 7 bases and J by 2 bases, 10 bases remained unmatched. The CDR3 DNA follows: TGCAGTGGCGTGTCGACTAGCGGAGTCACAGATACGCAGTATTTT. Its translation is CSGVSTSGVTDTQYF.

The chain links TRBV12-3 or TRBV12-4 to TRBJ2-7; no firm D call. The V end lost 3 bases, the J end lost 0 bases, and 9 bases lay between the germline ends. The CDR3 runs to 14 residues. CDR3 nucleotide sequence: TGTGCCAGCAGTTTTCTCGAGAGCTCCTACGAGCAGTACTTC. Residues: CASSFLESSYEQYF.

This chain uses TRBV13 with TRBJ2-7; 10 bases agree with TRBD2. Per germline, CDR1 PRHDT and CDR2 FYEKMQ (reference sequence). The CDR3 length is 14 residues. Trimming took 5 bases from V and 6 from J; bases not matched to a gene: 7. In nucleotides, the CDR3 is TGTGCCAGCAGCGATTCTAGCGGGAGTCGCGAGCAGTACTTC. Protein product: CASSDSSGSREQYF.

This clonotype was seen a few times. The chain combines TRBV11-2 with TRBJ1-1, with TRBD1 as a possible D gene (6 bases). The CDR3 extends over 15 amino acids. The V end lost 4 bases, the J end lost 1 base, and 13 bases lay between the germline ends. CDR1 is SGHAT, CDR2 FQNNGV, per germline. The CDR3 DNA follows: TGTGCCAGCAGCTCCCAGGGGATCAGGAACACTGAAGCTTTCTTT. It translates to CASSSQGIRNTEAFF. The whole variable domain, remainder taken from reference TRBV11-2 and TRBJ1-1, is EAGVAQSPRYKIIEKRQSVAFWCNPISGHATLYWYQQILGQGPKLLIQFQNNGVVDDSQLPKDRFSAERLKGVDSTLKIQPAKLEDSAVYLCASSSQGIRNTEAFFGQGTRLTVV.

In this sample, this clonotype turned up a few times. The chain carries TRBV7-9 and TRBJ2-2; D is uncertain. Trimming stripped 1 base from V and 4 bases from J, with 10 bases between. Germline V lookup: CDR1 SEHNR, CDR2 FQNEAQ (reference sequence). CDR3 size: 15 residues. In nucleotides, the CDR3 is TGTGCCAGCAGCTTAGGACAAACCCTCACCGGGGAGCTGTTTTTT. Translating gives CASSLGQTLTGELFF.